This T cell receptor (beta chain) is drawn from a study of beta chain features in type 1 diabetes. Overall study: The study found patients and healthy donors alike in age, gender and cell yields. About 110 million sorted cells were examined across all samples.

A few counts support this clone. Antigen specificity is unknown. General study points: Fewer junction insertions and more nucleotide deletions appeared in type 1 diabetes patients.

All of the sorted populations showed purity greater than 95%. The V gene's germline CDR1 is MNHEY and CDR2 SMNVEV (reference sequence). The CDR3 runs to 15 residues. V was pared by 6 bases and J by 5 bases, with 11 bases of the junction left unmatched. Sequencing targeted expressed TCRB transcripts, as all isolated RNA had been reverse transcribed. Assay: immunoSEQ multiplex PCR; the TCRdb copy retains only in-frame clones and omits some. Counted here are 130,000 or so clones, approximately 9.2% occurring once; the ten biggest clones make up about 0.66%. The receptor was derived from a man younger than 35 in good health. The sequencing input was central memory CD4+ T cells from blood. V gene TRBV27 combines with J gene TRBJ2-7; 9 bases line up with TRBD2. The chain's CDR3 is CASRAIGGGAHEQYF. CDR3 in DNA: TGTGCCAGCAGGGCGATCGGCGGGGGGGCCCACGAGCAGTACTTC.